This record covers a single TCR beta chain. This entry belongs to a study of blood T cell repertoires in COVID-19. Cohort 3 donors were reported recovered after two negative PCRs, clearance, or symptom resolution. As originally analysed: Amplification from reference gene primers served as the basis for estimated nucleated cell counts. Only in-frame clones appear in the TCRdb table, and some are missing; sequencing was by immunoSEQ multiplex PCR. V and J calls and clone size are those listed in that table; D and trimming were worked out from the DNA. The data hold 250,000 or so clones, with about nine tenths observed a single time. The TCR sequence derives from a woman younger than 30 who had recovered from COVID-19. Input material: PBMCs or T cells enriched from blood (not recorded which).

As DNA, the CDR3 is TGTGCCTGGAGTCTACAGGGGGCGCGGGGGACTGAAGCTTTCTTT. As protein: CAWSLQGARGTEAFF. The chain has TRBV30 and TRBJ1-1, with 9 bases lining up with TRBD1. Germline assignment: CDR1 GTSNPN and CDR2 SVGIG (reference sequence). The CDR3 loop spans 15 amino acids. Trimming at V came to 2 bases and at J to 5 bases, leaving 9 bases not matched to a gene.